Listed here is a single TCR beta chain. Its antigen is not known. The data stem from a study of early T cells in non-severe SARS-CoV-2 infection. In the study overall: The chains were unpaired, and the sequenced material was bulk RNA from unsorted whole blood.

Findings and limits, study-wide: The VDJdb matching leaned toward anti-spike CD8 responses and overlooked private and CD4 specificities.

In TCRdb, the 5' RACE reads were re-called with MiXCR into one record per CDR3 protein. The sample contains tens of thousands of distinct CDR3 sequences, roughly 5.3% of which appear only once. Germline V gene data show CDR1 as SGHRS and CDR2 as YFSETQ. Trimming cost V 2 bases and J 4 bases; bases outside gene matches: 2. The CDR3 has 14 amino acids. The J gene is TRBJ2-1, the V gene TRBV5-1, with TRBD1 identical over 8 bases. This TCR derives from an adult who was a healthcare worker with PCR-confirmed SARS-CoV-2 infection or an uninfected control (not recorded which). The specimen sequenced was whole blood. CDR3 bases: TGCGCCAGCAGCTTCACAGGGGGGTACAATGAGCAGTTCTTC. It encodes CASSFTGGYNEQFF.